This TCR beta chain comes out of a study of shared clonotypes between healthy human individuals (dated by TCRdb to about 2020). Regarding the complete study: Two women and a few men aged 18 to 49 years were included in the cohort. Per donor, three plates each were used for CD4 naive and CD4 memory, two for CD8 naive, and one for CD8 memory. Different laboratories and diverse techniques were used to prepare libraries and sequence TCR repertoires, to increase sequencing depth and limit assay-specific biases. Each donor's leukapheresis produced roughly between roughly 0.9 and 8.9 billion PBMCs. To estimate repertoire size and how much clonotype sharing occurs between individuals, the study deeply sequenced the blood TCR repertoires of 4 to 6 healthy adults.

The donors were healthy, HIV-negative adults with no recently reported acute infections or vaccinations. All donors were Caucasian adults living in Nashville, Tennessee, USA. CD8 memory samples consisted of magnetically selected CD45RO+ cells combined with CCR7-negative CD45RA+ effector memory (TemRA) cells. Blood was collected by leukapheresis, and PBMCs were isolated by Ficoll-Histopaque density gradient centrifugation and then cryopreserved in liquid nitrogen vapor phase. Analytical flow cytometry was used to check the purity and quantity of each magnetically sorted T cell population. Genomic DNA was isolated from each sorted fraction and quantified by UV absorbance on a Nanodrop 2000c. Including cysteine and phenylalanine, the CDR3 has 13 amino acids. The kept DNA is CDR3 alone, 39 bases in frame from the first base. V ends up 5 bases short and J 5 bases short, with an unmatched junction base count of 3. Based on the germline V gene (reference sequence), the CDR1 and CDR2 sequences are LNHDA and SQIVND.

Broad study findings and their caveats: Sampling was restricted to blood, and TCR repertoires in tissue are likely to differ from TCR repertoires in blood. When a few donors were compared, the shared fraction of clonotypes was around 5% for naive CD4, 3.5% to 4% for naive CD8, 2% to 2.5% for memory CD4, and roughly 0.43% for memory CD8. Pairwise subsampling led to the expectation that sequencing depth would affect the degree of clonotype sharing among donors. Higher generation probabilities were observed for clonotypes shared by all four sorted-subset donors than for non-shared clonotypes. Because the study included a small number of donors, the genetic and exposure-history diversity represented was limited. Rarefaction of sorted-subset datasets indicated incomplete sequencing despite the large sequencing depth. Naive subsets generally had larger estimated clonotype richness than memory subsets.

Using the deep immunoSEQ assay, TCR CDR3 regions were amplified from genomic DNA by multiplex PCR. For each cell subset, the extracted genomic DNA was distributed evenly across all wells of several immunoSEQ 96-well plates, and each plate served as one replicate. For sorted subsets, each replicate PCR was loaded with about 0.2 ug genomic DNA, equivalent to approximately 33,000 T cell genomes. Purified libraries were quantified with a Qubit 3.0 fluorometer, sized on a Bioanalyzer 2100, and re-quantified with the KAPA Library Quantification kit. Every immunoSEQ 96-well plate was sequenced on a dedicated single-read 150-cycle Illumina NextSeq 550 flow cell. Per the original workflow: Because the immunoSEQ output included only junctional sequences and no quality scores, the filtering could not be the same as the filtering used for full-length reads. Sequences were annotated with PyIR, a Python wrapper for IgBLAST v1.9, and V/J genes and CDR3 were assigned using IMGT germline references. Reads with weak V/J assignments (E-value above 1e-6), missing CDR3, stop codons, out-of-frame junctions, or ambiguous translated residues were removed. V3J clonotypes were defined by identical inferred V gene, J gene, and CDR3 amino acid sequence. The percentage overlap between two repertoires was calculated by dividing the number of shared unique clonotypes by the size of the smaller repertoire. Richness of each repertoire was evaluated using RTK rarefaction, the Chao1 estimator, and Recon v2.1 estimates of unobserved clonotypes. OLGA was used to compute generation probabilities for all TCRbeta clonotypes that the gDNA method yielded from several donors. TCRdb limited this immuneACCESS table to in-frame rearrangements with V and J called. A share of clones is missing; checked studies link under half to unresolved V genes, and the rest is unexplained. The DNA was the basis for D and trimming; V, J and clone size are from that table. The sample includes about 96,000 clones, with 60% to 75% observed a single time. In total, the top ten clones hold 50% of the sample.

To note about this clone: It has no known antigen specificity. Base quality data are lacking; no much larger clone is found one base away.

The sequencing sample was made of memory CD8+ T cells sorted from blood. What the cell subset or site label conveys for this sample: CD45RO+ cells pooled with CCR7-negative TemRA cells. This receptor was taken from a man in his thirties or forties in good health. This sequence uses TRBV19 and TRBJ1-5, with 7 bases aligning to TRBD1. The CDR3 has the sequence CASSPDRDQPQHF. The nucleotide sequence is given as TGTGCCAGTAGTCCCGACAGGGATCAGCCCCAGCATTTT.